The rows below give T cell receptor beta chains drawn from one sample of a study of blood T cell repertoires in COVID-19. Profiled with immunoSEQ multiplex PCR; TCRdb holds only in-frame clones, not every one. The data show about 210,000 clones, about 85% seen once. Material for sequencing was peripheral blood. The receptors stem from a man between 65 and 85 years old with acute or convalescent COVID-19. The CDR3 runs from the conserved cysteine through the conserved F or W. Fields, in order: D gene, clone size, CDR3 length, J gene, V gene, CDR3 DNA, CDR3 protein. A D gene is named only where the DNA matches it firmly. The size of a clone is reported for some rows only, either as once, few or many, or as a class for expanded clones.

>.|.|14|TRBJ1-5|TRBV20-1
TGCAGTGCTAGTACAGGGTATAGCAATCAGCCCCAGCATTTT
CSASTGYSNQPQHF
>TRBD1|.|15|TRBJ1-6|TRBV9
TGTGCCAGCAGCCCCACTGGACAGGGACATTCACCCCTCCACTTT
CASSPTGQGHSPLHF
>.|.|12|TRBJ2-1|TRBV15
TGTGCCACCAGTCCTACCGGGAATGAGCAGTTCTTC
CATSPTGNEQFF
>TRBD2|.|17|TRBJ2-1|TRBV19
TGTGCCAGTAGTATCTCAGGCGGGAGTTCATCCTACAATGAGCAGTTCTTC
CASSISGGSSSYNEQFF
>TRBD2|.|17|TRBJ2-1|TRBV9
TGTGCCAGCAGCACTCGGACTAGCGGGAGGGAGGACAATGAGCAGTTCTTC
CASSTRTSGREDNEQFF
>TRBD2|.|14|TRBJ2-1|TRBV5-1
TGCGCCAGCAGCTTCCCCGGCGGGAGTGATGAGCAGTTCTTC
CASSFPGGSDEQFF
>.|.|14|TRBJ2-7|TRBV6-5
TGTGCCAGCAGTTACCGGGACAACAACTACGAGCAGTACTTC
CASSYRDNNYEQYF
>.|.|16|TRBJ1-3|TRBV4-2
TGTGCCAGCAGCCAAGAGCAGCGAGCCTCTGGAAACACCATATATTTT
CASSQEQRASGNTIYF
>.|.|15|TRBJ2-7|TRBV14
TGTGCCAGCAGCCAAGTGACAGGGAGGTCCTACGAGCAGTACTTC
CASSQVTGRSYEQYF
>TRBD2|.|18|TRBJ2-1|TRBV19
TGTGCCAGTAGTATAGTTCTGGCGGGAGAGCGCGCGCGAACTGAGCAGTTCTTC
CASSIVLAGERARTEQFF
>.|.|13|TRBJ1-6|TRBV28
TGTGCCAGCGGTACAGGCTATAATTCACCCCTCCACTTT
CASGTGYNSPLHF
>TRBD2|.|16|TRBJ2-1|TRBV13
TGTGCCAGCAGCTTGACTAGCGGGAGGACTCTCCTGGAGCAGTTCTTC
CASSLTSGRTLLEQFF
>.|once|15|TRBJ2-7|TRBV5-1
TGCGCCAGCAGCTTGGGGGGGCGCACCGCCTACGAGCAGTACTTC
CASSLGGRTAYEQYF
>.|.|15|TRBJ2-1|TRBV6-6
TGTGCCAGCAGTTACGAGCTGGGGAGTTACAATGAGCAGTTCTTC
CASSYELGSYNEQFF
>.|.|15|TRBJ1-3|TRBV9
TGTGCCAGCAGCGTTGAGCCCTCGGTGGGAAACACCATATATTTT
CASSVEPSVGNTIYF
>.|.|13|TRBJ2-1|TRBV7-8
TGTGCCAGCAGCTTACGACAGGCCGATGAGCAGTTCTTC
CASSLRQADEQFF
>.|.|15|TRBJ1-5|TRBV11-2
TGTGCCAGCAGCCTCGGACAGACCCGCAATCAGCCCCAGCATTTT
CASSLGQTRNQPQHF
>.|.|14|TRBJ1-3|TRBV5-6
TGTGCCAGCAGCCTCCAGGGCTCTGGAAACACCATATATTTT
CASSLQGSGNTIYF
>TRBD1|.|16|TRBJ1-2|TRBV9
TGTGCCAGCAGCGCAGAAATACAGGGGAGAATTCATGGCTACACCTTC
CASSAEIQGRIHGYTF
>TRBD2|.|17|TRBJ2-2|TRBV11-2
TGTGCCAGCAGCTCGAACCCCCCCGGGAGGTTCACCGGGGAGCTGTTTTTT
CASSSNPPGRFTGELFF
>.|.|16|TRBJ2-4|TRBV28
TGTGCCAGCAGTCCTCCTCGACAGTTAGCCAAAAACATTCAGTACTTC
CASSPPRQLAKNIQYF
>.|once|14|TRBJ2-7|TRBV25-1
TGTGCCACCTTGAGAACAGGGCCCCCTTTCGAGCAGTACTTC
CATLRTGPPFEQYF
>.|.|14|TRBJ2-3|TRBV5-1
TGCGCCAGCAGCTTAAGTGGGCAGACAGATACGCAGTATTTT
CASSLSGQTDTQYF
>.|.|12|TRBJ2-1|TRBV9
TGTGCCAGCAGCGTAGTTATCGGGGAGCAGTTCTTC
CASSVVIGEQFF
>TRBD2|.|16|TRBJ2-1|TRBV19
TGTGCCAGTAGTAGACTAGCGGGAGGGGGATACAATGAGCAGTTCTTC
CASSRLAGGGYNEQFF
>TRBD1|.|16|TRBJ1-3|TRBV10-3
TGTGCCATCAGTAGACAGGGGACTACCTCTGGAAACACCATATATTTT
CAISRQGTTSGNTIYF
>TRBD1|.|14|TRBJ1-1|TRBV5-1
TGCGCCAGCAGCTGGAGGACAGGGAACACTGAAGCTTTCTTT
CASSWRTGNTEAFF
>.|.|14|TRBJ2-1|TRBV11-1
TGTGCCAGCAGCTTTTACAGCTCCTACAATGAGCAGTTCTTC
CASSFYSSYNEQFF
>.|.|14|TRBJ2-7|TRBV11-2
TGTGCCAGCAGCTTAGTGACTAGTAAACACGAGCAGTACTTC
CASSLVTSKHEQYF
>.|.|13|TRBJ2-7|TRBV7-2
TGTGCCAGCAGCATAACGGGGGGCAGGGAGCAGTACTTC
CASSITGGREQYF
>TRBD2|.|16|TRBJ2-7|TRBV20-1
TGCAGTGCTAGTGACCGCGCTAGCGGGAGGGCCAGTGAGCAGTACTTC
CSASDRASGRASEQYF
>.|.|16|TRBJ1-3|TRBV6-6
TGTGCCAGCAGTTACTCGGACAGTAGCTCTGGAAACACCATATATTTT
CASSYSDSSSGNTIYF
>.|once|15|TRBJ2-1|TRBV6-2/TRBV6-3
TGTGCCAGCAGTTATTCCCTAAGACACACTGTTGAGCAGTTCTTC
CASSYSLRHTVEQFF
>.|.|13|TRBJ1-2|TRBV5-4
TGTGCCAGCAGTCTGGACAGCGCGTATGGCTACACCTTC
CASSLDSAYGYTF